Shown below are 19 T cell receptor beta chains from a single sample sequenced in a study of TIL therapy for anti-PD-1-resistant metastatic lung cancer. Time point meaning: pre-treatment sample, taken before nivolumab and TIL therapy. Tumor tissue came from excised metastases, mostly pleural nodules or supraclavicular lymph nodes. This was the immunoSEQ v3 assay. Sequenced by immunoSEQ multiplex PCR; TCRdb stores in-frame clones only, minus some. The repertoire has approximately 97,000 clones, about two thirds of them found once; the top ten carry 9.5% to 13%. The material was tumor tissue, obtained at baseline. The receptors originated from a person aged 25-80 years with non-small cell lung cancer.

The chain is built from TRBV2 and TRBJ2-3; maybe TRBD2 (6 bases). Germline-derived CDR1 and CDR2 are SNHLY and FYNNEI. The CDR3 spans 13 residues. V lost 4 bases and J lost 4, with 9 bases in between. The CDR3 sequence is CASSVREADTQYF. CDR3 nucleotides: TGTGCCAGCAGTGTGAGGGAGGCAGATACGCAGTATTTT.

The chain combines TRBV6-2 or TRBV6-3 with TRBJ2-3, with D uncertain. V was pared by 1 base and J by 0 bases, with 5 bases between. This CDR3 region has 14 residues. From germline, CDR1 is MNHEY and CDR2 SVGEGT. The CDR3 spells CASSYWPSTDTQYF. CDR3 coding DNA: TGTGCCAGCAGTTACTGGCCTAGCACAGATACGCAGTATTTT.

This clone was detected only once. This chain links TRBV6-6 with TRBJ1-4; TRBD1 is a possible D gene (6 bases). This CDR3 comprises 15 residues. Trimming took 7 bases from V and 2 from J, leaving 14 bases between them. Germline loops: CDR1 MNHNY, CDR2 SVGAGI (reference sequence). The CDR3 sequence: CASTETGWTNEKLFF. The CDR3 DNA sequence: TGTGCCAGCACCGAAACAGGGTGGACTAATGAAAAACTGTTTTTT.

The chain couples TRBV7-7 to TRBJ2-3; 10 bases are a match to TRBD2. This CDR3 spans 17 amino acids. V shed 1 base and J 2 bases; nucleotides not matched to a gene: 6. CDR1 and CDR2 (germline): SSHAT, FNYEAQ (reference sequence). This chain's CDR3 is CASSLGASGGDTDTQYF. In nucleotides, the CDR3 is TGTGCCAGCAGCTTAGGGGCTAGCGGGGGAGACACAGATACGCAGTATTTT.

Worth noting for this clone: Distinct nucleotide sequences in the sample also encode this CDR3. The genes are TRBV7-2 and TRBJ2-7; no definite D call. The length of the CDR3 is 11 residues. CDR1 is SGHTA and CDR2 is FQGNSA in the germline V gene. Deletions cut 1 base from V and 4 bases from J, with 2 bases between. DNA for the CDR3: TGTGCCAGCAGCTTAGATTACGAGCAGTACTTC. It yields the protein CASSLDYEQYF.

This chain joins TRBV3-1 (or the pseudogene TRBV3-2) and TRBJ2-7, with D perhaps matching TRBD1 (6 bases). V dropped 1 base and J dropped 5 bases, with 18 bases sitting between them. From germline, CDR1 is LGHDT and CDR2 YNNKEL (reference sequence). This CDR3 is built from 16 residues. The CDR3 region has the DNA TGTGCCAGCAGCCAAGTTCATTCACAGGGTGTCGACGAGCAGTACTTC. Amino acids: CASSQVHSQGVDEQYF.

The rearrangement joins TRBV6-6 to TRBJ2-7; 12 positions match TRBD1. CDR1 is MNHNY and CDR2 is SVGAGI in the germline V gene (reference sequence). The CDR3 covers 16 residues. J gave up 3 bases and V 2 bases, and 5 bases lay outside the gene matches. The CDR3 region is CASSYAGTGGGYEQYF. The CDR3 nucleotides are TGTGCCAGCAGTTACGCCGGGACAGGGGGCGGCTACGAGCAGTACTTC.

The chain combines TRBV5-1 with TRBJ2-1; 7 nucleotides line up with TRBD1. V gave up 4 bases and J gave up 7 bases; unmatched junction bases: 11. This CDR3 has 15 residues. In germline, CDR1 is SGHRS, CDR2 YFSETQ. The CDR3 loop is CASSLQGETGNEQFF. The CDR3 coding sequence is TGCGCCAGCAGCCTTCAAGGGGAGACAGGGAATGAGCAGTTCTTC.

In the case of this clone: One end of the junction fails to match germline, which may point to a read error. The CDR3 sequence is CASSFVGVPNVHF. CDR3 in DNA: TGTGCCAGCAGTTTTGTAGGGGTACCTAACGTGCACTTC. The V and J genes are TRBV6-5 and TRBJ2-7, with TRBD1 as a possible D gene (5 bases). Germline V gene lookup returns CDR1 MNHEY and CDR2 SVGAGI. The CDR3 length is 13 residues.

This clone has more than one count but fewer than ten. This sequence joins TRBV7-9 and TRBJ1-2; no clear D. Looked up from germline, CDR1 is SEHNR and CDR2 is FQNEAQ (reference sequence). This CDR3 comprises 13 residues. V lost 1 base, J lost 8 bases, and 11 bases lay in between. CDR3 region: CASSLGTAPGYTF. CDR3 DNA: TGTGCCAGCAGCTTAGGTACAGCGCCGGGCTACACCTTC.

The CDR3 is CASSLPYTPNKYRDRPSSYEQYF. CDR3 nucleotides: TGTGCCAGCAGTTTACCGTACACCCCCAACAAATACCGAGACAGGCCAAGCTCCTACGAGCAGTACTTC. The chain links TRBV27 to TRBJ2-7, with D tentatively TRBD1 (6 bases). Trimming pared 2 bases from V and 0 bases from J, leaving 35 bases between. CDR1 and CDR2 (germline): MNHEY, SMNVEV (reference sequence). This CDR3 contains 23 residues.

V usage is TRBV28 and J usage is TRBJ2-1; 9 positions agree with TRBD2. CDR1 is MDHEN and CDR2 is SYDVKM in the germline V gene. CDR3 length: 13 residues. The V gene end was trimmed by 5 bases and the J gene end by 8 bases; junction bases not matched to a gene: 4. This CDR3 reads CASSVAGAYEQFF. The CDR3 DNA reads as TGTGCCAGCAGTGTAGCGGGAGCCTATGAGCAGTTCTTC.

About this clone: In the same sample, other DNA sequences code for this CDR3. This sequence joins TRBV5-5 and TRBJ1-3, with a tentative D call TRBD1 (5 bases). The CDR3 consists of 14 residues. Germline V gene lookup returns CDR1 SGHKS and CDR2 YYEKEE (reference sequence). V was shortened by 0 bases and J by 2 bases, with 6 bases between the two germline ends. The CDR3 DNA is TGTGCCAGCAGCTTGGGGGGGACTGGAAACACCATATATTTT. Protein: CASSLGGTGNTIYF.

The chain carries TRBV13 and TRBJ1-3; D is possibly TRBD1 (5 bases). The CDR3 length is 17 residues. V lost 4 bases and J lost 4, with 20 bases in between. Germline-derived CDR1 and CDR2 are PRHDT and FYEKMQ (reference sequence). CDR3 sequence reads: CASSSGGGDGIGNTIYF. CDR3 coding DNA: TGTGCCAGCAGCTCCGGGGGTGGGGACGGTATCGGAAACACCATATATTTT.

This clone was detected only once. J is TRBJ2-2 and V is TRBV7-2, with a possible D match to TRBD2 (6 bases). CDR1 SGHTA and CDR2 FQGNSA come from the germline V gene. V gave up 0 bases and J gave up 7 bases, with 12 bases separating them. This CDR3 has 15 amino acids. The CDR3 loop reads CASSLAGRNIGELFF. CDR3 sequence (DNA): TGTGCCAGCAGCTTAGCCGGGAGAAATATCGGGGAGCTGTTTTTT.

V and J are TRBV5-1 and TRBJ2-2, with D unresolved. V shed 4 bases and J shed 4 bases, with 8 bases lying between them. The length of the CDR3 is 13 residues. CDR1 SGHRS and CDR2 YFSETQ come from the germline V gene. The CDR3 bases are TGCGCCAGCAGCCCCGCCAGCACCGGGGAGCTGTTTTTT. Residues: CASSPASTGELFF.

The rearrangement links TRBV7-9 to TRBJ2-1; the D is unclear. V lost 0 bases, J lost 1 base, and 4 bases lay in between. The CDR3 has 14 residues. Germline lookup yields CDR1 SEHNR and CDR2 FQNEAQ (reference sequence). This chain's CDR3 is CASSLAQSYNEQFF. CDR3 DNA sequence: TGTGCCAGCAGCTTAGCCCAGTCCTACAATGAGCAGTTCTTC.

The genes are TRBV28 and TRBJ2-5; D not certain. Looked up from germline, CDR1 is MDHEN and CDR2 is SYDVKM. The CDR3 length is 14 residues. V was clipped by 3 bases and J by 0 bases, with 8 bases between them. The CDR3 here is CASSFFRYQETQYF. The CDR3 DNA reads TGTGCCAGCAGTTTTTTCAGATACCAAGAGACCCAGTACTTC.

The V and J genes are TRBV19 and TRBJ2-3; perhaps D is TRBD1 or TRBD2 (5 bases each). V lost 3 bases and J 0 bases, leaving 7 bases between the germline ends. CDR1 and CDR2 (germline): LNHDA, SQIVND (reference sequence). This CDR3 is built from 14 residues. The CDR3 coding sequence is TGTGCCAGTAGTATGGGGGACAGCACAGATACGCAGTATTTT. Translated: CASSMGDSTDTQYF.